The 7 T cell receptor beta chains presented below share a single source sample, sequenced in a study of shared clonotypes between healthy human individuals. This table comes from immunoSEQ multiplex PCR, and its TCRdb copy is limited to in-frame clones, with some not included. The data contain some 2,400,000 clones, more than 90% of them seen just once; the ten biggest clones take up roughly 0.13%. The sequencing input was naive CD4+ T cells sorted from blood. Subset in this sample: CD45RA+ positively selected. These receptors came from a man aged 18 to 35 in good health.

The V and J genes are TRBV2 and TRBJ1-1; no reliable D call. The V gene's germline CDR1 is SNHLY and CDR2 FYNNEI. V lost 4 bases and J 4 bases, leaving 13 bases between the germline ends. The CDR3 totals 14 residues. DNA of the CDR3: TGTGCCAGCAGTGTATACGGGCTCGGCACTGAAGCTTTCTTT. It translates to CASSVYGLGTEAFF.

The rearrangement joins TRBV19 to TRBJ1-4, with unresolved D. The CDR3 totals 16 residues. In germline, CDR1 is LNHDA, CDR2 SQIVND (reference sequence). V lost 4 bases to trimming and J lost 0 bases, with 12 bases between them. The CDR3 spells CASSTLRAATNEKLFF. CDR3 nucleotides: TGTGCCAGTAGTACCCTTAGGGCCGCAACTAATGAAAAACTGTTTTTT.

Only one count was recorded for this clone. The chain uses TRBV7-3 and TRBJ2-2; D is uncertain. The V gene lost 1 base and the J gene lost 6 bases, with 6 bases spanning the gap. The CDR3 loop spans 13 amino acids. Per germline, CDR1 SGHTA and CDR2 FQGTGA. The CDR3 loop reads CASSLRGSGELFF. CDR3 nucleotides: TGTGCCAGCAGCTTAAGGGGTTCCGGGGAGCTGTTTTTT.

This clone was detected once. The chain has TRBV19 and TRBJ1-2, with TRBD1 matching 10 bases. Per germline, CDR1 LNHDA and CDR2 SQIVND (reference sequence). CDR3 length: 15 residues. V trimming: 7 bases; J trimming: 2 bases; junction bases outside the gene matches: 7. Here the CDR3 reads CASISWGQGNYGYTF. The CDR3 DNA sequence: TGTGCCAGTATCTCCTGGGGACAGGGGAACTATGGCTACACCTTC.

Note on this clone: The sample carries other DNA sequences with the same CDR3. The J gene is TRBJ1-6, the V gene TRBV6-5; TRBD1 matches at 7 bases. Trimming took 0 bases from V and 5 from J; bases not matched to a gene: 1. Germline V gene lookup returns CDR1 MNHEY and CDR2 SVGAGI. The CDR3 is made up of 15 amino acids. The CDR3 coding sequence is TGTGCCAGCAGTTACTCTGGGACAGATAATTCACCCCTCCACTTT. Translated: CASSYSGTDNSPLHF.

This chain connects TRBV28 to TRBJ2-6; D is possibly TRBD1 (6 bases). The CDR3 consists of 14 residues. Germline V CDR1 and CDR2: MDHEN, SYDVKM. V lost 8 bases to trimming and J lost 1 base, with 9 bases between them. CDR3: CASETGSGANVLTF. The CDR3 coding sequence is TGTGCCAGCGAAACAGGGTCTGGGGCCAACGTCCTGACTTTC.

The chain combines TRBV7-2 with TRBJ2-7; 10 bases match TRBD1. The CDR3 consists of 15 residues. With V trimmed by 5 bases and J by 3 bases, 7 bases remained unmatched. Germline loops: CDR1 SGHTA, CDR2 FQGNSA. The CDR3 loop reads CASSARDRGFYEQYF. CDR3 bases: TGTGCCAGCAGCGCCCGGGACAGGGGCTTCTACGAGCAGTACTTC.